A single sample is the source of the 20 T cell receptor beta chains below, sequenced in a study of type 1 regulatory T cells (dated by TCRdb to about 2021). The data were produced on an Illumina MiSeq. TCRdb redid the processing of the public reads, applying fastp at Q25 and MiXCR, and retained in-frame beta chains. Here each entry gathers all rows of one CDR3 protein and keeps the most common genes and DNA. Across this sample there are 80,000 to 100,000 distinct CDR3 sequences, with about 28% seen only once. The ten largest clonotypes hold 2% to 2.5% of the sample. What was sequenced was CD4+ T cells, either the whole sample or a sorted fraction (not recorded which). Receptors were obtained from a human donor in good health.

The V gene is TRBV6-2 or TRBV6-3, the J gene TRBJ2-7; 9 bases map to TRBD2. CDR3 size: 13 residues. Germline lookup yields CDR1 MNHEY and CDR2 SVGEGT. The trim removed 7 bases at V and 2 bases at J, leaving 3 bases unmatched. The CDR3 bases are TGTGCCAGCATAGCGGGGGATGCCTACGAGCAGTACTTC. Translation: CASIAGDAYEQYF.

This clonotype occurred once. The rearrangement uses TRBV9 and TRBJ1-4; maybe TRBD1 (5 bases). The CDR3 runs to 15 residues. The germline V gene encodes CDR1 SGDLS and CDR2 YYNGEE. V was clipped by 0 bases and J by 8 bases, with 14 bases between them. The CDR3 region is CASSVVGQGQEKLFF. In DNA, the CDR3 is TGTGCCAGCAGCGTAGTTGGTCAGGGCCAGGAAAAACTGTTTTTT.

This clonotype occurred a few times. This rearrangement joins TRBV12-3 or TRBV12-4 to TRBJ1-3; 7 bases match TRBD1. The CDR3 has 11 amino acids. Trimming removed 5 bases from V and 9 bases from J; junction bases left unmatched: 1. As DNA, the CDR3 is TGTGCCAGCAGTCCAGGGGGCACCATATATTTT. This translates into CASSPGGTIYF.

The J gene is TRBJ2-7, the V gene TRBV4-3; D ambiguous. The CDR3 is 12 residues long. Germline-derived CDR1 and CDR2 are LGHNA and YSLEER. V lost 1 base, J lost 3 bases, and 4 bases lay in between. The CDR3 region is CASSQGGYEQYF. In nucleotides, the CDR3 is TGCGCCAGCAGCCAAGGGGGCTACGAGCAGTACTTC.

This clonotype was counted between two and nine times. The V gene is TRBV7-2, the J gene TRBJ1-6; a possible D gene is TRBD1 (6 bases). CDR1 is SGHTA and CDR2 is FQGNSA in the germline V gene. V lost 3 bases and J lost 6, with 12 bases in between. The CDR3 contains 15 residues. CDR3 DNA sequence: TGTGCCAGCAGCTTCCTACAGGGAGGTAATTCACCCCTCCACTTT. It translates to CASSFLQGGNSPLHF.

The chain carries TRBV20-1 and TRBJ2-7; D assignment may be TRBD1 or TRBD2 (5 bases each). Trimming took 5 bases from V and 6 from J, leaving 26 bases between them. The CDR3 is 16 amino acids. The V gene's germline CDR1 is DFQATT and CDR2 SNEGSKA (reference sequence). The CDR3: CSAYTNAMRGVGEQYF. The CDR3 DNA sequence: TGCAGTGCTTATACTAACGCAATGAGGGGAGTGGGCGAGCAGTACTTC.

The sample holds a few counts of this clonotype. This chain joins TRBV5-1 and TRBJ2-7; TRBD1 might be the D (5 bases). There are 14 residues in the CDR3. Per the germline V gene, CDR1 is SGHRS and CDR2 is YFSETQ. The germline V and J ends were trimmed by 5 bases and 0 bases, with 12 bases remaining between them. DNA for the CDR3: TGCGCCAGCAGGTTGACAGCGAGCTCCTACGAGCAGTACTTC. Its protein is CASRLTASSYEQYF. Drawing the rest from reference TRBV5-1 and TRBJ2-7, the complete variable domain is KAGVTQTPRYLIKTRGQQVTLSCSPISGHRSVSWYQQTPGQGLQFLFEYFSETQRNKGNFPGRFSGRQFSNSRSEMNVSTLELGDSALYLCASRLTASSYEQYFGPGTRLTVT.

This clonotype was picked up many times. The chain joins TRBV20-1 to TRBJ2-3; D uncertain. Germline V gene lookup returns CDR1 DFQATT and CDR2 SNEGSKA (reference sequence). The CDR3 consists of 13 residues. Trimming left V 3 bases short and J 1 base short, with 8 bases between. In DNA form, the CDR3 reads TGCAGTGCTAGCCCGCAGGGCACAGATACGCAGTATTTT. Translated: CSASPQGTDTQYF.

This clonotype has only a few counts. This sequence joins TRBV7-8 and TRBJ2-3; D not resolved. Trimming left V 4 bases short and J 1 base short, with 9 bases between. This CDR3 has 14 residues. Germline CDR1 and CDR2: SGHVS and FQNEAQ. The CDR3: CASSYNQGTDTQYF. The CDR3 DNA reads as TGTGCCAGCAGCTACAATCAAGGCACAGATACGCAGTATTTT.

V and J are TRBV5-5 and TRBJ1-2, with D hard to call. This CDR3 has 16 residues. V lost 0 bases, J lost 14 bases, and 26 bases lay in between. The V gene's germline CDR1 is SGHKS and CDR2 YYEKEE (reference sequence). CDR3 region: CASSLEPGEIGLRVTF. The CDR3 DNA reads as TGTGCCAGCAGCTTGGAACCCGGGGAGATTGGGTTAAGGGTTACCTTC.

This clonotype was seen once. This chain joins TRBV7-9 and TRBJ2-7; D remains ambiguous. Germline V CDR1 and CDR2: SEHNR, FQNEAQ (reference sequence). The V end lost 1 base, the J end lost 1 base, and 8 bases lay between the germline ends. The CDR3 length is 14 residues. CDR3 amino acids: CASSLDQQSYEQYF. The CDR3 DNA sequence: TGTGCCAGCAGCTTAGATCAACAATCCTACGAGCAGTACTTC.

This chain joins TRBV7-2 and TRBJ2-7, with D uncertain. From germline, CDR1 is SGHTA and CDR2 FQGNSA. This CDR3 is 12 amino acids long. V lost 8 bases to trimming and J lost 2 bases, with 10 bases between them. The CDR3 here is CASGAGPYEQYF. CDR3 nucleotides: TGTGCCAGCGGAGCCGGGCCCTACGAGCAGTACTTC. The variable domain in full, completed from reference TRBV7-2 and TRBJ2-7, reads GAGVSQSPSNKVTEKGKDVELRCDPISGHTALYWYRQSLGQGLEFLIYFQGNSAPDKSGLPSDRFSAERTGGSVSTLTIQRTQQEDSAVYLCASGAGPYEQYFGPGTRLTVT.

This clonotype has only a few counts. The J gene is TRBJ2-3, the V gene TRBV6-1; a weak D match, TRBD2 (6 bases). Germline V gene sequence: CDR1 MNHNS, CDR2 SASEGT. V dropped 4 bases and J dropped 3 bases, with 14 bases sitting between them. This CDR3 has 15 amino acids. The CDR3 coding sequence is TGTGCCAGCAGTGCCGGGGACGGGGGTACAGATACGCAGTATTTT. This translates into CASSAGDGGTDTQYF.

This clonotype appeared a few times. CDR3 region: CASSQEAGGKNQPQHF. For the CDR3, the DNA is TGCGCCAGCAGCCAAGAAGCAGGAGGGAAAAATCAGCCCCAGCATTTT. V gene TRBV4-1 combines with J gene TRBJ1-5; the D is unclear. The CDR3 has 16 amino acids. V was shortened by 0 bases and J by 4 bases, with 13 bases between the two germline ends. Germline lookup yields CDR1 MGHRA and CDR2 YSYEKL.

V and J are TRBV7-9 and TRBJ1-2; D gene unclear. The CDR3 loop spans 13 amino acids. In germline, CDR1 is SEHNR, CDR2 FQNEAQ (reference sequence). The V end lost 2 bases, the J end lost 1 base, and 5 bases lay between the germline ends. The DNA of the CDR3 is TGTGCCAGCAGCTTACGGATTAACTATGGCTACACCTTC. Translation: CASSLRINYGYTF.

This clonotype turned up a few times. This rearrangement joins TRBV18 to TRBJ2-1; D is ambiguous. Germline CDR1 is KGHSH and CDR2 is LQKENI. Trimming pared 3 bases from V and 0 bases from J, leaving 9 bases between. CDR3 length: 15 residues. CDR3 coding DNA: TGTGCCAGCTCACCGTCCCTAGACTCCTACAATGAGCAGTTCTTC. Amino acid sequence: CASSPSLDSYNEQFF.

This chain joins TRBV20-1 and TRBJ2-7, with D perhaps matching TRBD1 (5 bases). The CDR3 loop spans 13 amino acids. Germline CDR1 and CDR2: DFQATT and SNEGSKA (reference sequence). With 0 bases removed from V and 5 bases from J, the gap between germline ends came to 11 bases. CDR3 nucleotide sequence: TGCAGTGCTAGAGATCCAGGGATCGACGAGCAGTACTTC. Translating it yields CSARDPGIDEQYF.

V gene TRBV9 combines with J gene TRBJ1-1; no definite D call. Between the trimmed V and J ends, which lost 3 bases and 5 bases, there was a span of 20 bases. CDR3 length: 16 residues. CDR1 and CDR2 (germline): SGDLS, YYNGEE. The CDR3 sequence is CASSAPLGRTKTEAFF. CDR3 DNA: TGTGCCAGCAGCGCACCCCTGGGCAGAACAAAAACTGAAGCTTTCTTT.

The chain employs TRBV12-3 or TRBV12-4 and TRBJ2-2; D not resolved. Trimming took off 6 bases at V and 7 bases at J, with 9 bases between the two ends. The CDR3 covers 12 residues. CDR3 coding DNA: TGTGCCAGCAGAGAGACACGCGGGGAGCTGTTTTTT. This translates into CASRETRGELFF.

This clonotype turned up a few times. The gene calls are TRBV28 and TRBJ2-3, with D perhaps matching TRBD2 (6 bases). V lost 8 bases to trimming and J lost 0 bases, with 12 bases between them. The CDR3 consists of 14 residues. Germline-derived CDR1 and CDR2 are MDHEN and SYDVKM. The CDR3 loop is CASGSGSSTDTQYF. The CDR3 coding sequence is TGTGCCAGCGGGAGCGGGTCTAGCACAGATACGCAGTATTTT.